One and the same sample provided the 7 T cell receptor beta chains below, sequenced in a study of T cell changes during pregnancy in multiple sclerosis. Libraries were prepared by immunoSEQ multiplex PCR; TCRdb keeps only in-frame clonotypes and omits some of them. In the table there are just under 65,000 clones, roughly 89% of which are singletons. Sample: peripheral blood, taken after pregnancy. These receptors were obtained from a female donor in good health, enrolled as a control in a pregnancy study.

V and J are TRBV30 and TRBJ1-2, with D possibly TRBD1 on 5 matching bases. This CDR3 region has 13 residues. The V end was cut by 0 bases, the J end by 8 bases, with 13 bases between. Germline-derived CDR1 and CDR2 are GTSNPN and SVGIG (reference sequence). The CDR3 is CAWSVLQGEGYTF. CDR3 in DNA: TGTGCCTGGAGTGTACTCCAGGGTGAAGGCTACACCTTC.

This sequence joins TRBV6-1 and TRBJ2-7; 9 bases line up with TRBD1. There are 14 residues in the CDR3. J lost 4 bases, V lost 11 bases, and 12 bases had no gene match. Per the germline V gene, CDR1 is MNHNS and CDR2 is SASEGT. The CDR3, as DNA: TGTGCCTGCTCCGGGGGGACAGGGATTTACGAGCAGTACTTC. Protein: CACSGGTGIYEQYF.

This chain connects TRBV5-1 to TRBJ2-7; possible D gene TRBD1, 6 bases. The germline V gene has CDR1 SGHRS and CDR2 YFSETQ. The V gene lost 0 bases and the J gene lost 1 base, with 11 bases spanning the gap. This CDR3 is built from 15 residues. CDR3 sequence (DNA): TGCGCCAGCAGCTTGGGGACAGCGGAGTCCTACGAGCAGTACTTC. It is translated as CASSLGTAESYEQYF.

The chain joins TRBV7-3 to TRBJ2-5; D gene unclear. The CDR3 sequence is 17 residues long. The V and J ends lost 5 bases and 3 bases respectively, with 22 bases between them. Germline-derived CDR1 and CDR2 are SGHTA and FQGTGA. DNA of the CDR3: TGTGCCAGCAGCCGAACATCGACATTCGGTGATAAAGAGACCCAGTACTTC. Residues: CASSRTSTFGDKETQYF. Based on the CDR3 plus reference TRBV7-3 and TRBJ2-5, the full variable domain is GAGVSQTPSNKVTEKGKYVELRCDPISGHTALYWYRQSLGQGPEFLIYFQGTGAADDSGLPNDRFFAVRPEGSVSTLKIQRTERGDSAVYLCASSRTSTFGDKETQYFGPGTRLLVL.

The chain uses TRBV19 and TRBJ1-2; 7 nucleotides match TRBD1. The length of the CDR3 is 13 residues. Trimming took 8 bases from V and 4 from J; bases not matched to a gene: 7. Germline-derived CDR1 and CDR2 are LNHDA and SQIVND (reference sequence). The CDR3 loop is CASYLQGGYGYTF. The CDR3 DNA is TGTGCCAGTTACCTGCAGGGGGGCTATGGCTACACCTTC.

This clone was detected once. V and J are TRBV7-2 and TRBJ1-2, with D uncertain. Germline V gives CDR1 SGHTA, CDR2 FQGNSA. V lost 6 bases, J lost 1 base, and 21 bases lay in between. The CDR3 has 17 residues. DNA for the CDR3: TGTGCCAGCAGACCGGGATTACTGAAACCTAATAACTATGGCTACACCTTC. Protein: CASRPGLLKPNNYGYTF.

The CDR3 sequence is CASSQGPGTDLANYGYTF. In DNA, the CDR3 is TGTGCCAGCAGCCAAGGACCTGGGACAGATCTAGCTAACTATGGCTACACCTTC. This sequence joins TRBV4-2 and TRBJ1-2; 7 bases are shared with TRBD1. With 1 base clipped from V and 0 bases from J, the junction kept 11 bases outside the gene matches. The CDR3 extends over 18 amino acids. Germline-derived CDR1 and CDR2 are LGHNA and YNFKEQ.